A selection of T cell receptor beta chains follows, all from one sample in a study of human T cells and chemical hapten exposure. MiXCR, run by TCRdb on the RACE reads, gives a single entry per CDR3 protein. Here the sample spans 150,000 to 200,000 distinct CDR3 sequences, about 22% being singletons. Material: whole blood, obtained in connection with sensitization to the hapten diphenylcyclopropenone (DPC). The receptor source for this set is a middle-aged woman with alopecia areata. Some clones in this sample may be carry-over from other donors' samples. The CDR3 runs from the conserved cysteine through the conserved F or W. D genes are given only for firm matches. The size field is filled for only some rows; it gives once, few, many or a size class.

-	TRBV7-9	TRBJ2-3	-	TGTGCCAGCAGCACCTTTAGCACAGATACGCAGTATTTT	CASSTFSTDTQYF
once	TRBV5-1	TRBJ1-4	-	TGCGCCAGCAGCTTACAGGGACGCGATGAAAAACTGTTTTTT	CASSLQGRDEKLFF
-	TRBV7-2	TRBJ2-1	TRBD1	TGTGCCAGCGTGGACAGGGGGTTTTATGAGCAGTTCTTC	CASVDRGFYEQFF
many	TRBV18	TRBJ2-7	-	TGTGCCAGCTCTCGAGGGGCAGCCACCTACGAGCAGTACTTC	CASSRGAATYEQYF
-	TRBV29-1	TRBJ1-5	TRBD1	TGCAGCGTTGGGGACAGGGGCAATCAGCCCCAGCATTTT	CSVGDRGNQPQHF
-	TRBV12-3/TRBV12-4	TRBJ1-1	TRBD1	TGTGCCAGCAGCCCCGAACAGGGGGAAGCTTTCTTT	CASSPEQGEAFF
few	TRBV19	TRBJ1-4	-	TGTGCCAGTAGGCCCGCCGGGAATGATGAAAAACTGTTTTTT	CASRPAGNDEKLFF
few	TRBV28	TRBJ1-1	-	TGTGCCTGCGGACTACTGAACACTGAAGCTTTCTTT	CACGLLNTEAFF
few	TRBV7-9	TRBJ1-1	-	TGTGCCAGCAGCCTACGGACACAAACTGAAGCTTTCTTT	CASSLRTQTEAFF
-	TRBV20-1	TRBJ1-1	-	TGCAGTGCCAATCTAAATGTGAACACTGAAGCTTTCTTT	CSANLNVNTEAFF
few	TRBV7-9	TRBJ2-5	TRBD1	TGTGCCAGCAGCCCGGGGACAGGGGCCCAAGAGACCCAGTACTTC	CASSPGTGAQETQYF
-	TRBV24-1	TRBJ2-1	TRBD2	TGTGCCACCAGTGGTCCGGGAGGGCCCAATGAGCAGTTCTTC	CATSGPGGPNEQFF
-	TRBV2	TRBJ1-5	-	TGTGCCAGCAGCGCAGGGGCGAATAGCAATCAGCCCCAGCATTTT	CASSAGANSNQPQHF
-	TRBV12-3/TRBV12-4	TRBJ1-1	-	TGTGCCAGCACCTCACTGAAGGAAGCTTTCTTT	CASTSLKEAFF
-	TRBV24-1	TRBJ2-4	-	TGTGCCACCAGTGCCACAGGTGAAGCCAAAAACATTCAGTACTTC	CATSATGEAKNIQYF
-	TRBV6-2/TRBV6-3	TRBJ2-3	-	TGTGCCAGCAAGGGCGGAGTACGCACAGATACGCAGTATTTT	CASKGGVRTDTQYF
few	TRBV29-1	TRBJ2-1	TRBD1	TGCAGCGTTGACCGGACATCAGGGGGCCGCATCGGTGAGCAGTTCTTC	CSVDRTSGGRIGEQFF
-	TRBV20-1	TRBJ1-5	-	TGCAGTGCGTCGACAGAGCTGAATCAGCCCCAGCATTTT	CSASTELNQPQHF
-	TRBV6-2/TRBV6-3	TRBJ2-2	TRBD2	TGTGCCAGCAGTTGGGAATCTAGCGGGAGCGACACCGGGGAGCTGTTTTTT	CASSWESSGSDTGELFF
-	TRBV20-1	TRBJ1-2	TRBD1	TGCAGTGCTCCACGAACAGGGGACGCTAACTATGGCTACACCTTC	CSAPRTGDANYGYTF
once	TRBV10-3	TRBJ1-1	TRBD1	TGTGCCATCAGTGAGTCAGGACAGGGGGCCTGGAACACTGAAGCTTTCTTT	CAISESGQGAWNTEAFF
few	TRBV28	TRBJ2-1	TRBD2	TGTGCCAGCAGGCTCGGGACTAGCGGGAGGGGGAATGAGCAGTTCTTC	CASRLGTSGRGNEQFF
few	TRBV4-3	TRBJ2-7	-	TGCGCCAGCAGCCAAGACTTTCGGTCAGGGGCCCCGAGCTCCTACGAGCAGTACTTC	CASSQDFRSGAPSSYEQYF
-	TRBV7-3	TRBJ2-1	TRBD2	TGTGCCAGCAGCCCTCAGCGGGAGTCGAACTACAATGAGCAGTTCTTC	CASSPQRESNYNEQFF
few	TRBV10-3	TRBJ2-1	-	TGTGCCATCAGCGCAAATGACGGTCACAATGAGCAGTTCTTC	CAISANDGHNEQFF
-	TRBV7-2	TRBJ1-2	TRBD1	TGTGCCAGCAGTTTTACAGGGGGCAGTGGCTACACCTTC	CASSFTGGSGYTF
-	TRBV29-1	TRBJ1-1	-	TGCAGCGTTCGGCACAGCCTGAACACTGAAGCTTTCTTT	CSVRHSLNTEAFF
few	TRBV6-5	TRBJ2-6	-	TGTGCCAGCAGTTACACAGGGGGGGCCAACGTCCTGACTTTC	CASSYTGGANVLTF
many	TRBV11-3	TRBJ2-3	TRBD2	TGTGCCAGCAGCTTGGGCGGGAGGGCGACAGATACGCAGTATTTT	CASSLGGRATDTQYF
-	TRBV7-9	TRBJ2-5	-	TGTGCCAGCAGCTTAGCAGGCTCGGTAGAGACCCAGTACTTC	CASSLAGSVETQYF
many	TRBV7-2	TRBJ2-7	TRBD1	TGTGCCAGCAGCTACGACGACAGGGACTCCTACGAGCAGTACTTC	CASSYDDRDSYEQYF
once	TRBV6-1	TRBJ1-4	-	TGTGCCAGCAGTTACCGGACAGTCCTTAATGAAAAACTGTTTTTT	CASSYRTVLNEKLFF
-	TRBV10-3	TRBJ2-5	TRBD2	TGTGCCATCAGTAGCCCTAGCGGGATAGGGAGAGAGACCCAGTACTTC	CAISSPSGIGRETQYF
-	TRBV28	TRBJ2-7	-	TGTGCCAGCAGTTCCCCGGGTCGTAACTCCTACGAGCAGTACTTC	CASSSPGRNSYEQYF
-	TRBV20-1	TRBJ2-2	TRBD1	TGCAGTGCTAGACGGGACAGATCCACCGGGGAGCTGTTTTTT	CSARRDRSTGELFF
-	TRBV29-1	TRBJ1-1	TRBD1	TGCAGCGTATCAGGGGGCGCTAGTACTGAAGCTTTCTTT	CSVSGGASTEAFF
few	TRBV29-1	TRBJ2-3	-	TGCAGCCAAGAGGGAGACACAGATACGCAGTATTTT	CSQEGDTDTQYF
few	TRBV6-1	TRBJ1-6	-	TGTGCCAGCAGTGAAGTAAGCAGGGCTGAACATTCACCCCTCCACTTT	CASSEVSRAEHSPLHF
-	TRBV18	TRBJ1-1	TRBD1	TGTGCCAGCTCACCGCTCGACAGGGCGTCCACTGAAGCTTTCTTT	CASSPLDRASTEAFF
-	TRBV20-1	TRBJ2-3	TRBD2	TGCAGTGCTCATTACACTAGCGGGCTACGCACAGATACGCAGTATTTT	CSAHYTSGLRTDTQYF
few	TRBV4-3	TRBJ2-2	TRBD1	TGCGCCAGCAGCCAAGAAGACAGGGTCACCGGGGAGCTGTTTTTT	CASSQEDRVTGELFF
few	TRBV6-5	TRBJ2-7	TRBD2	TGTGCCAGCAGTTACGCGGGGGGCCACGAGCAGTACTTC	CASSYAGGHEQYF
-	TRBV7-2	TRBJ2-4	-	TGTGCCAGCAGCCTGGGGCTCCTCCTAGCCAAAAACATTCAGTACTTC	CASSLGLLLAKNIQYF
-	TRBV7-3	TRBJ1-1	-	TGTGCCAGCAGCCGAACAATGAACACTGAAGCTTTCTTT	CASSRTMNTEAFF
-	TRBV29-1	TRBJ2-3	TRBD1	TGCAGCGTCTTACAGGGGGCCACAGATACGCAGTATTTT	CSVLQGATDTQYF
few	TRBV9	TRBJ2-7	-	TGTGCCAGCAGCGTAGATGCCCTGGACTACGAGCAGTACTTC	CASSVDALDYEQYF
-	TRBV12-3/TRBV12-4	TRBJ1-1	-	TGTGCCAGCAGTTCCCGGGGTGAAGCTTTCTTT	CASSSRGEAFF
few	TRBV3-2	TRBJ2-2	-	TGTGCCAGCAGTCCCGGGACAGGGAATCGTGTCACCGGGGAGCTGTTTTTT	CASSPGTGNRVTGELFF
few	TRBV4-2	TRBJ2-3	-	TGTGCCAGCAGCCGGGATTCTGGCACAGATACGCAGTATTTT	CASSRDSGTDTQYF
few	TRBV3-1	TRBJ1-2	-	TGTGCCAGCAGCCGCAGGAACTATGGCTACACCTTC	CASSRRNYGYTF
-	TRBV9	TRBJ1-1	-	TGTGCCAGCAGCGTAGATCTAGGACTGAACACTGAAGCTTTCTTT	CASSVDLGLNTEAFF
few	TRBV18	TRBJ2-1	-	TGTGCCAGCTCAGGGGGAAACTACAATGAGCAGTTCTTC	CASSGGNYNEQFF
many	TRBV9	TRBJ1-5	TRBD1	TGTGCCAGCAGCCCTGGGACAGGGGGTTATCAGCCCCAGCATTTT	CASSPGTGGYQPQHF